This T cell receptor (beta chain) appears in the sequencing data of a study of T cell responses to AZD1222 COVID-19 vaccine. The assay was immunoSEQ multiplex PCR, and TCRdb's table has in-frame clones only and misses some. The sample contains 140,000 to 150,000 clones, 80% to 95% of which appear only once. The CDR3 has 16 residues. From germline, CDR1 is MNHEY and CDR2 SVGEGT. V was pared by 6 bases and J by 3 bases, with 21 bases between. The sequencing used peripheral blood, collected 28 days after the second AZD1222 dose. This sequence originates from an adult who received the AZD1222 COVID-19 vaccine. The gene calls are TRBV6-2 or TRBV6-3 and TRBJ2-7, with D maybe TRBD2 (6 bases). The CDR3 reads CASSYSPGGGDYEQYF. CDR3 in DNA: TGTGCCAGCAGCTATTCGCCTGGCGGAGGGGACTACGAGCAGTACTTC.